The entry below gives a single T cell receptor (beta chain) sequence along with its context. These data belong to a study of blood T cell repertoires in COVID-19. Study-level information: Specimens from acute and convalescent COVID-19 originated in the United States, Italy and Spain.

CDR1 and CDR2 from the germline V gene are WSHSY and SAAADI. The CDR3 has 14 amino acids. Trimming shortened V by 7 bases and J by 3 bases, and 12 bases separated the two germline ends. How the authors handled the data: Cell counts per sample came from amplifying reference gene primers. Assay: immunoSEQ multiplex PCR; the TCRdb copy retains only in-frame clones and omits some. Clone size and V and J calls were adopted from that table, with D and trimming inferred from the DNA. Counted here are tens of thousands of clones, approximately 83% occurring once; the ten biggest clones make up about 59%. The chain joins TRBV10-2 to TRBJ1-4; the D is unclear. The sequence was obtained from a man aged 65 to 79 with acute or convalescent COVID-19. Sequencing input: peripheral blood. Here the CDR3 reads CASKPGIANEKLFF. The CDR3 DNA reads TGCGCCAGCAAACCGGGGATAGCTAATGAAAAACTGTTTTTT.